This T cell receptor (beta chain) was identified during a study of human T cells and chemical hapten exposure (dated by TCRdb to the early 2020s). Some background on the complete study: For sensitization, 2% DPC in acetone was applied to a 2 cm by 2 cm area of upper inner arm skin. Throughout the roughly 25-week study period, patients were also given weekly therapeutic DPC doses on the scalp. Patch tests used Finn chambers with 0.01% DPC on the upper back, scored after 6 days by International Contact Dermatitis Research Group standards. The patient cohort, mostly female, included alopecia areata with under or over 50% scalp involvement, alopecia totalis and alopecia universalis. Libraries were combined into a pool for sequencing, and differences in TCR yield between samples came mainly from small differences in library volumes within the pool. This study followed changes in the peripheral blood TCR repertoire in vivo during primary and secondary sensitization of alopecia patients to the hapten diphenylcyclopropenone (DPC). Blood samples were taken from patients before sensitization (week 0) and at 2, 6 and about 24 weeks after DPC sensitization. Roughly 30 alopecia patients gave blood for TCR sequencing at one to four time points (pre-sensitization, 2, 6 and 24 weeks). Points the paper makes about the study in general: The number of TCRs above 1 in 1000 frequency did not change with DPC sensitization; there was no evidence of global repertoire structure alterations. Significantly more large CDR3 similarity clusters were formed by expanded TCRs than by pre-sensitization or healthy control sets, consistent with antigen-driven responses. Repeated subsampling changed both the strength of the expansion versus patch-test correlation and the threshold at which the correlation became significant. All patients had alopecia, a presumed autoimmune disease, so their immune response might differ from that of healthy individuals. A positive correlation was found between the number of PT1 expanded TCRs and patch test score, with significance reached at thresholds 8, 16 and 32 but not 4.

According to the study, the label for this sample's time point signals: pre-sensitization, week 0. The sample's treatment or condition label is to be understood as: therapeutic diphenylcyclopropenone sensitization with weekly scalp DPC. At every patch-test visit, the blood draw took place before the patch test was put on. Eligible patients were aged 18 to 70, diagnosed with alopecia, deemed suitable for DPC therapy, and excluded if pregnant. Total RNA was extracted from unfractionated whole blood collected in Tempus Blood RNA tubes. Inclusive of the bounding cysteine and phenylalanine, the CDR3 is 16 residues long. Of all the DNA, just the CDR3 is kept, 48 bases in frame from base 1. CDR1 SGDLS and CDR2 YYNGEE were looked up in the germline V gene. Trimming leaves V shorter by 6 bases and J shorter by 6 bases, with the junction holding 10 bases beyond the gene matches. The method was RACE. The sample was run on a NextSeq 500. Library preparation attached unique molecular identifiers to individual cDNA molecules for quantitative, reproducible TCR counting. From each blood RNA sample, both TCR alpha and TCR beta chains were sequenced. The published analysis was carried out like this. A median of about 100,000 TCRs per sample was observed, with a range of 23,224 to 690,600. V, J and CDR3 annotation of the TCR reads was performed with the Decombinator software suite. For PS versus PT1 abundance plots, all samples were subsampled to the same number of TCRs (28,000). Expanded TCRs were defined as absent before sensitization and observed at least eight times at the 2-week time point. TCRdb reran the public reads through fastp at Q25 and MiXCR, keeping productive beta chains. Rows are unified per CDR3 protein, each entry keeping the most common DNA and genes. TCRdb's processing, not the study's, gives the V and J calls here. Within this sample are about 350,000 distinct CDR3 sequences, with about 5.4% of them counted one time only. The ten biggest clones cover about 8.2% of the sample.

With respect to this clonotype: It lacks a known antigen. No base quality information exists; no much larger clone differs at one position.

Recombination linked TRBV9 to TRBJ1-6; 9 central bases correspond to TRBD1. Sample: whole blood, taken in connection with sensitization to the hapten diphenylcyclopropenone (DPC). This TCR was sampled from a woman between 18 and 29 years old with alopecia areata. Some clones in this sample may be carry-over from other donors' samples. This receptor carries the CDR3 CASTNFRTGANSPLHF. The DNA sequence reads TGTGCCAGCACCAACTTCCGGACAGGGGCTAATTCACCCCTCCACTTT.